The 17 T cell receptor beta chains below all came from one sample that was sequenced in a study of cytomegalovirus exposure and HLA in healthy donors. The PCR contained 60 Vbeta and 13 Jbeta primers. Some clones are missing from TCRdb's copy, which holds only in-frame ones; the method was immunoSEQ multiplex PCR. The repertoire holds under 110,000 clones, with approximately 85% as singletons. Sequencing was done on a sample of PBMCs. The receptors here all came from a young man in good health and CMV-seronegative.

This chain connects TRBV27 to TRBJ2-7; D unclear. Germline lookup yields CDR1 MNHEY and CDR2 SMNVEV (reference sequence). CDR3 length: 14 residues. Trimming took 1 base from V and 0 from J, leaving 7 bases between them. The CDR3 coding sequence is TGTGCCAGCAGTTTATTTCAGAACTCCTACGAGCAGTACTTC. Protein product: CASSLFQNSYEQYF.

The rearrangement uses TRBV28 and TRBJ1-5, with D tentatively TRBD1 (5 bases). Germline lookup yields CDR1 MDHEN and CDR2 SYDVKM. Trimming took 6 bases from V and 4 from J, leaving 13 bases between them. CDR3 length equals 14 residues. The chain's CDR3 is CASSLTEFNQPQHF. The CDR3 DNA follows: TGTGCCAGCAGCTTGACAGAATTTAATCAGCCCCAGCATTTT.

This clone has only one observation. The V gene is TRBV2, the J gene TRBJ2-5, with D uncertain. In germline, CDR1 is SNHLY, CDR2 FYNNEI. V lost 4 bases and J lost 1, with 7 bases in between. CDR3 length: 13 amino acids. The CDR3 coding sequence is TGTGCCAGCAGTGGAGAACGCCAAGAGACCCAGTACTTC. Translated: CASSGERQETQYF.

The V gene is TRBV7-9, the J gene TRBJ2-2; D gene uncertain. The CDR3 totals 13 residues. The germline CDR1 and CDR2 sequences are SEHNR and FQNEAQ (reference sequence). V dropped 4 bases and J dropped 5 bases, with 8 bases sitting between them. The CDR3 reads CASSSPMTGELFF. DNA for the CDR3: TGTGCCAGCAGCTCCCCAATGACCGGGGAGCTGTTTTTT. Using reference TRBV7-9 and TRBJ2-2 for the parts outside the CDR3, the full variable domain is DTGVSQNPRHKITKRGQNVTFRCDPISEHNRLYWYRQTLGQGPEFLTYFQNEAQLEKSRLLSDRFSAERPKGSFSTLEIQRTEQGDSAMYLCASSSPMTGELFFGEGSRLTVL.

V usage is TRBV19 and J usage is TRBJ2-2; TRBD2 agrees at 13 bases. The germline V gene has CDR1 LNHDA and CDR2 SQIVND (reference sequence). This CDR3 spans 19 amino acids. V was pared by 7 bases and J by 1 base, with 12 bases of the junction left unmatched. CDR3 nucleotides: TGTGCCAGTACCCTTATCCCGAGACTAGCGGGAGGGAACACCGGGGAGCTGTTTTTT. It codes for CASTLIPRLAGGNTGELFF.

The DNA for the CDR3 is TGCAGCGTTGGGACAGGGGCTCAAGAGACCCAGTACTTC. Translating it yields CSVGTGAQETQYF. J is TRBJ2-5 and V is TRBV29-1, with TRBD1 identical over 9 bases. With V trimmed by 4 bases and J by 2 bases, 2 bases remained unmatched. The length of the CDR3 is 13 residues. Germline assignment: CDR1 SQVTM and CDR2 ANQGSEA.

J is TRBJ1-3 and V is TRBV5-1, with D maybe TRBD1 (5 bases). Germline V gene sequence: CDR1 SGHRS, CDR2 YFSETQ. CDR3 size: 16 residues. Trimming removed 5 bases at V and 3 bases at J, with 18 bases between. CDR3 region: CASSPDTGTGGNTIYF. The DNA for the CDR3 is TGCGCCAGCAGTCCTGACACCGGGACTGGTGGAAACACCATATATTTT. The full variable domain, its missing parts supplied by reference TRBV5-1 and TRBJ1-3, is KAGVTQTPRYLIKTRGQQVTLSCSPISGHRSVSWYQQTPGQGLQFLFEYFSETQRNKGNFPGRFSGRQFSNSRSEMNVSTLELGDSALYLCASSPDTGTGGNTIYFGEGSWLTVV.

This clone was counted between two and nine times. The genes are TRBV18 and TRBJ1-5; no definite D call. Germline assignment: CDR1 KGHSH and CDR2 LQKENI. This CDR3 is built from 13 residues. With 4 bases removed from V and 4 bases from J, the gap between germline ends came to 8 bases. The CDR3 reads CASSQAENQPQHF. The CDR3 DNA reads TGTGCCAGCTCACAGGCGGAAAATCAGCCCCAGCATTTT. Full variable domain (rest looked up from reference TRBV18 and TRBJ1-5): NAGVMQNPRHLVRRRGQEARLRCSPMKGHSHVYWYRQLPEEGLKFMVYLQKENIIDESGMPKERFSAEFPKEGPSILRIQQVVRGDSAAYFCASSQAENQPQHFGDGTRLSIL.

The CDR3 reads CASSLPGQRAFF. CDR3 DNA: TGTGCCAGCAGTTTACCGGGACAGCGGGCTTTCTTT. The gene calls are TRBV6-5 and TRBJ1-1; TRBD1 agrees at 7 bases. The trim removed 4 bases at V and 11 bases at J, leaving 7 bases unmatched. The CDR3 totals 12 residues. Looked up from germline, CDR1 is MNHEY and CDR2 is SVGAGI.

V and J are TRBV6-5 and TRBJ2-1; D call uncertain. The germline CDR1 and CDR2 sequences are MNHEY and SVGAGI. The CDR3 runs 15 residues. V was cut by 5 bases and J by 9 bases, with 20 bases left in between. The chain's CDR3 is CASSKTGPMGGEQFF. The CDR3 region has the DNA TGTGCCAGCAGTAAAACGGGTCCGATGGGTGGTGAGCAGTTCTTC.

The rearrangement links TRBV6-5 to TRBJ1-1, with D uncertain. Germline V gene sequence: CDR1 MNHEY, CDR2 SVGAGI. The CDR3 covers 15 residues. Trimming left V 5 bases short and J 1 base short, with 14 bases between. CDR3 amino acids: CASSNWIEGNTEAFF. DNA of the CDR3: TGTGCCAGCAGTAACTGGATCGAGGGGAACACTGAAGCTTTCTTT.

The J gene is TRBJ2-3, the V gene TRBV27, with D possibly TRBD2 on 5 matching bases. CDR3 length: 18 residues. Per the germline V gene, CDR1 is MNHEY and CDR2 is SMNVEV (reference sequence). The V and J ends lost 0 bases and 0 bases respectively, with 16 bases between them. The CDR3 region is CASSLSAGDMTSTDTQYF. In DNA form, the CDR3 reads TGTGCCAGCAGTTTATCTGCGGGTGATATGACTAGCACAGATACGCAGTATTTT.

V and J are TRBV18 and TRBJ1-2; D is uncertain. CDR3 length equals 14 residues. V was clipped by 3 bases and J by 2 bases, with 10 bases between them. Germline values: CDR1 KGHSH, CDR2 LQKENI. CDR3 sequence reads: CASSPQAGNYGYTF. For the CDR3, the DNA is TGTGCCAGCTCACCCCAAGCGGGGAACTATGGCTACACCTTC.

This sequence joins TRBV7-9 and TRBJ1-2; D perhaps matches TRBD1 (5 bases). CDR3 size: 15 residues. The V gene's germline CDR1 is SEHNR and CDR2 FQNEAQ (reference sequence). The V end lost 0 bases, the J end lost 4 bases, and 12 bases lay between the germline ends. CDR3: CASSLAEQGSYGYTF. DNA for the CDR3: TGTGCCAGCAGCTTAGCGGAGCAGGGTAGCTATGGCTACACCTTC.

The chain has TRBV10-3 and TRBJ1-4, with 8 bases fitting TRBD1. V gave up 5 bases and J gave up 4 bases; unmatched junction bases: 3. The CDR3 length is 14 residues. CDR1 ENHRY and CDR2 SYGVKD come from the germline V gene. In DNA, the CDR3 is TGTGCCATCAGTCGGACAGGGCTTAATGAAAAACTGTTTTTT. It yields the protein CAISRTGLNEKLFF.

The CDR3 sequence: CASTPDRASTDTQYF. DNA for the CDR3: TGCGCCAGCACCCCAGACAGGGCTAGCACAGATACGCAGTATTTT. This chain links TRBV5-1 with TRBJ2-3, with 7 nucleotides matching TRBD1. V dropped 6 bases and J dropped 0; count of bases not matched to a gene: 7. CDR1 and CDR2 from the germline V gene are SGHRS and YFSETQ. The CDR3 is made up of 15 amino acids.

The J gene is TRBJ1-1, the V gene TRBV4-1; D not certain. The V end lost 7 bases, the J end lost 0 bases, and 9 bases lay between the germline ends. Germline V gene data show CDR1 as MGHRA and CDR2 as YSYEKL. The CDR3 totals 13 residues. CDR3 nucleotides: TGCGCCAGCACCCCCCTCCTGAACACTGAAGCTTTCTTT. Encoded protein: CASTPLLNTEAFF.